This T cell receptor (beta chain) was sequenced in a study of OX40 agonist ivuxolimab in advanced cancers. Study summary: Ivuxolimab, an agonist antibody against OX40 (CD134), was given to patients. Hepatocellular carcinoma, melanoma, renal cell or head and neck cancer affected the dose-escalation patients.

The method was immunoSEQ multiplex PCR; TCRdb's version includes in-frame clones alone and lacks a portion of them. The table has some 52,000 clones, roughly 83% seen once. Trimming took 4 bases from V and 7 from J, leaving 7 bases between them. The CDR3 loop spans 12 amino acids. Germline V gene sequence: CDR1 KGHSY, CDR2 FQNENV. The rearrangement joins TRBV16 to TRBJ2-2; D is undetermined. The TCR comes from an adult with an advanced solid tumor such as melanoma, head and neck, liver or kidney cancer. Sample: CD4+ or CD8+ T cells sorted from blood, taken in a trial of the OX40 agonist ivuxolimab. CDR3 DNA: TGTGCCAGCAGCCCTTTTGGCGGGGAGCTGTTTTTT. Protein product: CASSPFGGELFF.